The 10 T cell receptor beta chains below were found in one sample sequenced in a study of early T cells in non-severe SARS-CoV-2 infection. Via MiXCR, TCRdb re-called the 5' RACE reads, giving one row per CDR3 protein. The sample consists of 100,000 or so distinct CDR3 sequences, over 15% of them appearing once. The sample in question was whole blood, obtained at baseline. The receptors here all came from an adult who was a healthcare worker with PCR-confirmed SARS-CoV-2 infection or an uninfected control (not recorded which).

The V and J genes are TRBV16 and TRBJ2-1; TRBD1 might be the D (6 bases). CDR3 length: 15 amino acids. Germline CDR1 and CDR2: KGHSY and FQNENV. V was shortened by 0 bases and J by 9 bases, with 15 bases between the two germline ends. CDR3 region: CASSQSARGFGEQFF. As DNA, the CDR3 is TGTGCCAGCAGCCAATCAGCCAGGGGATTTGGTGAGCAGTTCTTC. The variable domain in full, with the rest retrieved from reference TRBV16 and TRBJ2-1, is GEEVAQTPKHLVRGEGQKAKLYCAPIKGHSYVFWYQQVLKNEFKFLISFQNENVFDETGMPKERFSAKCLPNSPCSLEIQATKLEDSAVYFCASSQSARGFGEQFFGPGTRLTVL.

This clonotype was observed a handful of times. The CDR3 does not close with the conserved phenylalanine or tryptophan, likely indicating a read error. The chain links TRBV20-1 to TRBJ1-2, with D maybe TRBD1 (5 bases). Germline loops: CDR1 DFQATT, CDR2 SNEGSKA (reference sequence). This CDR3 comprises 13 residues. The V and J ends lost 0 bases and 4 bases respectively, with 9 bases between them. The CDR3 region is CSARDLDSYGYTY. CDR3 sequence (DNA): TGCAGTGCTAGAGATCTCGACAGCTATGGCTACACCTAC.

The gene calls are TRBV12-3 or TRBV12-4 and TRBJ2-1; 7 nucleotides match TRBD2. The CDR3 contains 15 residues. V was clipped by 6 bases and J by 6 bases; unmatched bases: 11. CDR3 sequence: CASSRGLVGGNEQFF. In DNA, the CDR3 is TGTGCCAGCAGCCGCGGACTAGTTGGTGGCAATGAGCAGTTCTTC.

The rearrangement joins TRBV18 to TRBJ2-1; TRBD1 aligns across 8 bases. CDR1 and CDR2 (germline): KGHSH, LQKENI. The CDR3 consists of 14 residues. V shed 8 bases, J shed 7 bases, and the junction held 10 bases outside the gene matches. This chain's CDR3 is CASLRDRLSNEQFF. Here the CDR3 DNA reads TGTGCCAGCCTCCGGGACAGGTTAAGTAATGAGCAGTTCTTC.

This clonotype was picked up many times. CDR3 sequence: CASSQGRSYEQYF. CDR3 bases: TGCGCCAGCAGCCAAGGCCGTAGCTACGAGCAGTACTTC. The chain has TRBV4-3 and TRBJ2-7; D not certain. Trimming took 1 base from V and 3 from J, leaving 7 bases between them. The CDR3 runs 13 residues. CDR1 is LGHNA, CDR2 YSLEER, per germline.

This clonotype was counted at least ten times. The chain carries TRBV2 and TRBJ1-5; D not certain. The CDR3 extends over 12 amino acids. With 3 bases removed from V and 0 bases from J, the gap between germline ends came to 0 bases. Germline V gene lookup returns CDR1 SNHLY and CDR2 FYNNEI. The chain's CDR3 is CASSDSNQPQHF. The DNA of the CDR3 is TGTGCCAGCAGTGATAGCAATCAGCCCCAGCATTTT.

This clonotype was counted between two and nine times. The rearrangement uses TRBV12-3 or TRBV12-4 and TRBJ2-1; D may correspond to TRBD1 or TRBD2 (5 bases each). The CDR3 covers 14 residues. V lost 5 bases to trimming and J lost 7 bases, with 15 bases between them. CDR3 sequence reads: CASSTGTHGNEQFF. CDR3 sequence (DNA): TGTGCCAGCAGTACCGGGACCCATGGGAATGAGCAGTTCTTC.

This clonotype has only a few counts. The chain carries TRBV2 and TRBJ1-6; D unclear. The CDR3 consists of 12 residues. V lost 1 base and J 13 bases, leaving 8 bases between the germline ends. Germline V gene data show CDR1 as SNHLY and CDR2 as FYNNEI. The CDR3 coding sequence is TGTGCCAGCAGTGAAGACCCTAAGCCCCTCCACTTT. Encoded protein: CASSEDPKPLHF.

This sequence joins TRBV9 and TRBJ2-5, with D maybe TRBD2 (5 bases). Germline V lookup: CDR1 SGDLS, CDR2 YYNGEE. The CDR3 is made up of 16 amino acids. V was pared by 3 bases and J by 1 base, with 16 bases between. The CDR3 is CASSAGIHSGQETQYF. Written as DNA, the CDR3 is TGTGCCAGCAGCGCCGGGATACACTCAGGCCAAGAGACCCAGTACTTC.

The V and J genes are TRBV20-1 and TRBJ2-7; D perhaps matches TRBD2 (5 bases). The V end was cut by 4 bases, the J end by 0 bases, with 16 bases between. Germline loops: CDR1 DFQATT, CDR2 SNEGSKA (reference sequence). The CDR3 extends over 15 amino acids. The CDR3 nucleotides are TGCAGTGCTACCCACCGAGTGGGGAGCTCCTACGAGCAGTACTTC. It encodes CSATHRVGSSYEQYF.